This T cell receptor (beta chain) originates from a study of blood T cell repertoires in COVID-19. About the research overall: The cDNA or gDNA used as material had been derived from T cells, B-cell-depleted T cells, or PBMCs.

Germline V gene sequence: CDR1 SGHNT, CDR2 YENEEA. Trimming stripped 2 bases from V and 0 bases from J, with 17 bases between. There are 19 residues in the CDR3. In the original processing: Reference gene primer amplification gave estimated nucleated cell counts. The assay was immunoSEQ multiplex PCR, and TCRdb's table has in-frame clones only and misses some. D and trimming were read from the DNA, whereas the V and J calls and clone size are those reported in that table. The sample holds 250,000 to 300,000 clones; approximately 81% are singletons and the top ten take 3.1%. Sequencing input: peripheral blood. This clonotype was sampled from a woman between 18 and 30 years old with acute or convalescent COVID-19. V usage is TRBV11-3 and J usage is TRBJ2-6; D may be TRBD2 (6 bases). The CDR3 DNA reads TGTGCCAGCAGCTTATTGTGGGACTTCCAGTTCTCTGGGGCCAACGTCCTGACTTTC. Amino acid sequence: CASSLLWDFQFSGANVLTF.